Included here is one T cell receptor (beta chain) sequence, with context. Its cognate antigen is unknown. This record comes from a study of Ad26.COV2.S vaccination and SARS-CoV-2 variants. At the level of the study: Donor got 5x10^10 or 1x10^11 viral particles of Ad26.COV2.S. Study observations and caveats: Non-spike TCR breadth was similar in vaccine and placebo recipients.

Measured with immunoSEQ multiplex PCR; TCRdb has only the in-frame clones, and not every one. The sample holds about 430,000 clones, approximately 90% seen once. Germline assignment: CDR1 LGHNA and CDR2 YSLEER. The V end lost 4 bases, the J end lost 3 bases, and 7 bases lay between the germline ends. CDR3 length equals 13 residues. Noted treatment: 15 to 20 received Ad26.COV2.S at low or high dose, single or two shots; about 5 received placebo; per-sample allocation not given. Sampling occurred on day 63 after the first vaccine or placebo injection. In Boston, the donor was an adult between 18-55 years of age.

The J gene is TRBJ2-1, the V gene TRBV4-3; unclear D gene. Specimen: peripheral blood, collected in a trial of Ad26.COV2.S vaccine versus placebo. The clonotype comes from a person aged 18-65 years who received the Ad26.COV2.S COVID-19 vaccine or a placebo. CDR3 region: CASSLGRYNEQFF. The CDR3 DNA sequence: TGCGCCAGCAGCCTGGGCCGCTACAATGAGCAGTTCTTC.